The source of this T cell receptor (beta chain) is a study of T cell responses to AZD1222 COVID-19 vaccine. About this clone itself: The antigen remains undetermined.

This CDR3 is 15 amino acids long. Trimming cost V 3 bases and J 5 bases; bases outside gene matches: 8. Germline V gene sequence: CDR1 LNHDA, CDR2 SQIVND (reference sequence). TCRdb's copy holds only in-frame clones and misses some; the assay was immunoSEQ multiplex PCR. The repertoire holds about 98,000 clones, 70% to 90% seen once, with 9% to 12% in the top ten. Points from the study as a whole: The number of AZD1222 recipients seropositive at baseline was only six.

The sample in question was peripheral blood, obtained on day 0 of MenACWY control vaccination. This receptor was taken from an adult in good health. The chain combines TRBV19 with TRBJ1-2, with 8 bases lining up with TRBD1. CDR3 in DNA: TGTGCCAGTAGTATGGGCCAGGGGGCAGGGTATGGCTACACCTTC. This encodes CASSMGQGAGYGYTF.